Following are 2 T cell receptor beta chains from one sample sequenced in a study of blood T cell repertoires in COVID-19. Data came from immunoSEQ multiplex PCR; TCRdb stores just in-frame clones and leaves some out. The sample has approximately 170,000 clones; about 85% are singletons. The sample consisted of PBMCs or T cells enriched from blood (not recorded which). The receptors originated from a woman between 45 and 60 years old who had recovered from COVID-19.

The chain employs TRBV6-6 and TRBJ1-6; the match to TRBD1 covers 7 bases. This CDR3 has 14 amino acids. Losses at the gene ends were 2 bases for V and 7 bases for J; bases not matched to a gene: 2. Germline values: CDR1 MNHNY, CDR2 SVGAGI (reference sequence). The CDR3 DNA follows: TGTGCCAGCAGTTACAGGGGGCTGAATTCACCCCTCCACTTT. This translates into CASSYRGLNSPLHF.

Written as DNA, the CDR3 is TGTGCCAGCAGCCCACTTTCTAGCGGTAAAACAGATACGCAGTATTTT. Protein sequence: CASSPLSSGKTDTQYF. The rearrangement links TRBV3-1 (or the pseudogene TRBV3-2) to TRBJ2-3, with 7 nucleotides matching TRBD2. Germline CDR1 reads LGHDT; CDR2 reads YNNKEL (reference sequence). V was clipped by 4 bases and J by 3 bases; unmatched bases: 10. The CDR3 has 16 residues.